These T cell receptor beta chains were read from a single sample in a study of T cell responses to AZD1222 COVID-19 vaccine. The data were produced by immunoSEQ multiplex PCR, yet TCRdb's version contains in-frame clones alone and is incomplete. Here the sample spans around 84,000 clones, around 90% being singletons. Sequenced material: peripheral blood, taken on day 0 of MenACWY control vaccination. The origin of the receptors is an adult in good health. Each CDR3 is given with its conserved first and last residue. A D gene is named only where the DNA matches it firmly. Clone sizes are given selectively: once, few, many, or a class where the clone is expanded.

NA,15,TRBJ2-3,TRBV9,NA,CASSVGVGSTDTQYF,TGTGCCAGCAGCGTAGGGGTGGGGAGCACAGATACGCAGTATTTT
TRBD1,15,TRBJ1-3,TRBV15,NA,CATSRDPGGGNTIYF,TGTGCCACCAGCAGAGACCCAGGGGGGGGAAACACCATATATTTT
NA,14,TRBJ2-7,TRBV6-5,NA,CASRQSTGPYEQYF,TGTGCCAGCAGGCAGTCGACAGGCCCCTACGAGCAGTACTTC
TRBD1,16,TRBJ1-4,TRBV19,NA,CASSTPRQGVGEKLFF,TGTGCCAGTAGTACGCCCCGACAGGGGGTGGGTGAAAAACTGTTTTTT
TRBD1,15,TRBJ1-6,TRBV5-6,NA,CASSSGTGVASPLHF,TGTGCCAGCAGTTCTGGGACAGGGGTGGCTTCACCCCTCCACTTT
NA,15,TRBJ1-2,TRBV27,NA,CASSLYRGGDYGYTF,TGTGCCAGCAGTTTATATAGGGGAGGGGACTATGGCTACACCTTC
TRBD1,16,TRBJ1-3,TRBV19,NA,CASRQPGQDSGNTIYF,TGTGCCAGTAGACAGCCGGGACAGGACTCTGGAAACACCATATATTTT
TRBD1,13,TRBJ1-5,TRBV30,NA,CAWEQGEGQPQHF,TGTGCCTGGGAACAGGGGGAAGGGCAGCCCCAGCATTTT
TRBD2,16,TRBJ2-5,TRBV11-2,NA,CASSLAGTSGQETQYF,TGTGCCAGCAGCTTAGCCGGGACTAGCGGGCAAGAGACCCAGTACTTC
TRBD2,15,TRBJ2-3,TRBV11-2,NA,CASGLAGARTDTQYF,TGTGCCAGCGGGTTAGCGGGGGCCCGCACAGATACGCAGTATTTT
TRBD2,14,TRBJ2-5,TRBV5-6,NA,CASSSLAGEETQYF,TGTGCCAGCAGCTCACTAGCGGGGGAGGAGACCCAGTACTTC
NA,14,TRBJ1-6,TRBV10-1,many,CASGGVIANSPLHF,TGCGCCAGCGGGGGGGTTATCGCTAATTCACCCCTCCACTTT
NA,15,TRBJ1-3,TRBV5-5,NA,CASSLVGGEGNTIYF,TGTGCCAGCAGCTTGGTCGGCGGGGAAGGAAACACCATATATTTT
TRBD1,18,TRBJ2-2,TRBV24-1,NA,CATSDLYRTGSGAGELFF,TGTGCCACCAGTGATTTATATCGGACAGGGTCCGGGGCCGGGGAGCTGTTTTTT
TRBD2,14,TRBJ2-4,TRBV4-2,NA,CASSRSGGGNIQYF,TGTGCCAGCAGCCGGAGCGGGGGAGGAAACATTCAGTACTTC
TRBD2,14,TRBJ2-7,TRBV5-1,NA,CASSSGGSSYEQYF,TGCGCCAGCAGCTCGGGGGGGAGCTCCTACGAGCAGTACTTC
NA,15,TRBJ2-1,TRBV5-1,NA,CASSLDWGSYNEQFF,TGCGCCAGCAGCTTGGATTGGGGTTCCTACAATGAGCAGTTCTTC
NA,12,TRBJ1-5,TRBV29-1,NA,CSAVSSNQPQHF,TGCAGCGCTGTTTCATCGAATCAGCCCCAGCATTTT
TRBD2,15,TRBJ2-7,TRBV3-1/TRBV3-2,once,CASSLGTSGGYEQYF,TGTGCCAGCAGCCTGGGGACTAGCGGGGGTTACGAGCAGTACTTC
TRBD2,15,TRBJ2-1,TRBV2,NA,CASSERSGGSNEQFF,TGTGCCAGCAGTGAAAGGAGCGGGGGGTCCAATGAGCAGTTCTTC
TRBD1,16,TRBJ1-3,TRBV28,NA,CASSPPTGSSGNTIYF,TGTGCCAGCAGTCCCCCGACAGGGTCGTCCGGAAACACCATATATTTT
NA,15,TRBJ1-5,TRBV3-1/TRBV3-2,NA,CASSQDVGGNQPQHF,TGTGCCAGCAGCCAAGATGTGGGGGGCAATCAGCCCCAGCATTTT
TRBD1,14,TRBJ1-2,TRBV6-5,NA,CASRGTGANYGYTF,TGTGCCAGCAGGGGTACAGGGGCTAACTATGGCTACACCTTC
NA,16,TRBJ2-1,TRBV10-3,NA,CAISESGQSHSNEQFF,TGTGCCATCAGTGAGTCAGGGCAGTCCCACTCCAATGAGCAGTTCTTC
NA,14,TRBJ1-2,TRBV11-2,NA,CASSPQTTTYGYTF,TGTGCCAGCAGCCCTCAAACGACGACCTATGGCTACACCTTC
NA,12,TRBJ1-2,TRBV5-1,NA,CASSLGMEGYTF,TGCGCCAGCAGCTTGGGTATGGAGGGCTACACCTTC
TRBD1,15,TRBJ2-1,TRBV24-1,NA,CATSDDRGSYNEQFF,TGTGCCACCAGTGATGACAGGGGCTCCTACAATGAGCAGTTCTTC
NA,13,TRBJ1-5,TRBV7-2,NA,CASSLEGPQPQHF,TGTGCCAGCAGCTTAGAGGGTCCTCAGCCCCAGCATTTT
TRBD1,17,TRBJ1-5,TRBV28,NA,CASSPDPPGQVNQPQHF,TGTGCCAGCAGTCCCGATCCGCCGGGACAGGTGAATCAGCCCCAGCATTTT
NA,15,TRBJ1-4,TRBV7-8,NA,CASSGWAVINEKLFF,TGTGCCAGCAGCGGGTGGGCAGTTATTAATGAAAAACTGTTTTTT
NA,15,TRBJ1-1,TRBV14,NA,CASSQDVKENTEAFF,TGTGCCAGCAGCCAAGATGTCAAAGAGAACACTGAAGCTTTCTTT
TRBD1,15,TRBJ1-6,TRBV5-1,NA,CASSLWGQGSSPLHF,TGCGCCAGCAGCTTGTGGGGACAGGGAAGCTCACCCCTCCACTTT
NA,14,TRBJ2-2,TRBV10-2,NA,CASSRDSPAGELFF,TGCGCCAGCAGCCGAGACTCCCCGGCCGGGGAGCTGTTTTTT